The 20 T cell receptor beta chains presented below share a single source sample, sequenced in a study of blood T cell repertoires in COVID-19. Only in-frame clones appear in the TCRdb table, and some are missing; sequencing was by immunoSEQ multiplex PCR. The table has under 110,000 clones, 75% to 90% seen once. The source material was peripheral blood. The receptors were sampled from a woman aged 70-85 years with active or convalescent COVID-19.

The chain recombines TRBV15 with TRBJ1-3; unclear D gene. Germline CDR1 and CDR2: LNHNV and YYDKDF (reference sequence). V was trimmed by 4 bases and J by 0 bases, leaving 10 bases between them. The CDR3 sequence is 15 residues long. This CDR3 is CATSNSRSSGNTIYF. The CDR3 nucleotides read TGTGCCACCAGCAACTCCCGGAGCTCTGGAAACACCATATATTTT.

V is TRBV28 and J is TRBJ1-2; D is unclear. From germline, CDR1 is MDHEN and CDR2 SYDVKM. This CDR3 has 12 residues. V was pared by 9 bases and J by 2 bases, with 10 bases between. DNA for the CDR3: TGTGCCAGTTCCCAGATCAACTATGGCTACACCTTC. It translates to CASSQINYGYTF.

The CDR3 coding sequence is TGTGCCAGCAGCTGGGTGAAGACTAGCGGACTCAACTACAATGAGCAGTTCTTC. Translation gives CASSWVKTSGLNYNEQFF. This chain links TRBV7-9 with TRBJ2-1; 9 bases are a match to TRBD2. Germline assignment: CDR1 SEHNR and CDR2 FQNEAQ (reference sequence). This CDR3 comprises 18 residues. After removal of 4 bases from V and 3 bases from J, the junction contained 13 bases not matched to a gene.

This rearrangement joins TRBV11-3 to TRBJ1-2; 7 positions agree with TRBD1. CDR3 length equals 15 residues. CDR1 is SGHNT and CDR2 is YENEEA in the germline V gene. V shed 0 bases and J 1 base; nucleotides not matched to a gene: 2. The CDR3 loop reads CASSLDGQVNYGYTF. The CDR3 DNA reads TGTGCCAGCAGCTTAGACGGACAGGTTAACTATGGCTACACCTTC.

This clone was detected only once. The chain links TRBV30 to TRBJ1-3, with 7 positions matching TRBD1. The CDR3 contains 13 residues. From germline, CDR1 is GTSNPN and CDR2 SVGIG (reference sequence). The V and J ends lost 5 bases and 4 bases, in that order; junction bases with no gene match: 5. CDR3 bases: TGTGCCTGGGGGACAGTGGGCGGAAACACCATATATTTT. Encoded protein: CAWGTVGGNTIYF.

This CDR3 reads CAISAQVNTEAFF. The CDR3 nucleotides are TGTGCCATCAGTGCACAGGTGAACACTGAAGCTTTCTTT. The chain recombines TRBV10-3 with TRBJ1-1; possibly TRBD1 for D (5 bases). Germline CDR1 is ENHRY and CDR2 is SYGVKD. This CDR3 is 13 amino acids long. Trimming left V 4 bases short and J 0 bases short, with 6 bases between.

This chain joins TRBV29-1 and TRBJ1-1; a weak D match, TRBD1 (6 bases). Looked up from germline, CDR1 is SQVTM and CDR2 is ANQGSEA. The CDR3 extends over 11 amino acids. Trimming cost V 7 bases and J 4 bases, with 10 bases left between them. The CDR3 region has the DNA TGCAGCGCAAACAGGGCCACTGAAGCTTTCTTT. Encoded protein: CSANRATEAFF.

CDR3 in DNA: TGTGCCAGCAGCTTAAGGGGTAGTGACTATGGCTACACCTTC. Its translation: CASSLRGSDYGYTF. The chain employs TRBV7-9 and TRBJ1-2; tentatively, D is TRBD1 (5 bases). Trimming removed 2 bases from V and 3 bases from J, with 10 bases in between. Per the germline V gene, CDR1 is SEHNR and CDR2 is FQNEAQ (reference sequence). This CDR3 is built from 14 residues.

This clone has only one observation. The chain has TRBV2 and TRBJ2-7; the D is unclear. The germline CDR1 and CDR2 sequences are SNHLY and FYNNEI. Trimming cost V 10 bases and J 5 bases, with 24 bases left between them. CDR3 length: 15 residues. CDR3 coding DNA: TGTGCCATTTCCCCCGAAGCAGGCCGTCACAACGAGCAGTACTTC. Its translation is CAISPEAGRHNEQYF.

The J gene is TRBJ2-1, the V gene TRBV3-1 (or the pseudogene TRBV3-2); no firm D call. CDR3 length: 15 residues. V lost 3 bases and J lost 6, with 15 bases in between. Germline V gives CDR1 LGHDT, CDR2 YNNKEL (reference sequence). The CDR3 is CASSHLISLFNEQFF. The CDR3 DNA reads as TGTGCCAGCAGCCACCTCATTAGCTTATTCAATGAGCAGTTCTTC.

The genes are TRBV28 and TRBJ2-4, with 7 bases aligning to TRBD1. The germline V gene has CDR1 MDHEN and CDR2 SYDVKM. V was pared by 6 bases and J by 2 bases, with 4 bases of the junction left unmatched. CDR3 length equals 14 residues. CDR3 residues: CASRRQGTKNIQYF. The CDR3 DNA follows: TGTGCCAGCAGGAGACAGGGAACCAAAAACATTCAGTACTTC.

The chain couples TRBV19 to TRBJ2-1; 7 nucleotides match TRBD1. The CDR3 contains 15 residues. The germline V gene has CDR1 LNHDA and CDR2 SQIVND (reference sequence). The V and J ends lost 3 bases and 0 bases, in that order; junction bases with no gene match: 2. In DNA form, the CDR3 reads TGTGCCAGTAGTATCCCAGGGGGCTCCTACAATGAGCAGTTCTTC. It is translated as CASSIPGGSYNEQFF.

The chain recombines TRBV7-2 with TRBJ2-5; tentatively, D is TRBD2 (6 bases). This CDR3 has 14 amino acids. CDR1 and CDR2 from the germline V gene are SGHTA and FQGNSA. The ends were cut back, 4 bases at V and 5 bases at J, with 14 bases in the middle. CDR3 sequence: CASSSSTREETQYF. CDR3 sequence (DNA): TGTGCCAGCAGCTCCTCGACTAGAGAGGAGACCCAGTACTTC. Complete variable domain (other parts from reference TRBV7-2 and TRBJ2-5): GAGVSQSPSNKVTEKGKDVELRCDPISGHTALYWYRQSLGQGLEFLIYFQGNSAPDKSGLPSDRFSAERTGGSVSTLTIQRTQQEDSAVYLCASSSSTREETQYFGPGTRLLVL.

The rearrangement links TRBV28 to TRBJ1-5; 8 nucleotides align to TRBD1. Germline CDR1 and CDR2: MDHEN and SYDVKM. Trimming took 5 bases from V and 4 from J; bases not matched to a gene: 10. The CDR3 covers 16 residues. This chain's CDR3 is CASSSPGGGLNQPQHF. CDR3 in DNA: TGTGCCAGCAGTAGCCCAGGGGGCGGGTTAAATCAGCCCCAGCATTTT.

V usage is TRBV10-1 and J usage is TRBJ2-7; 10 bases line up with TRBD2. Germline values: CDR1 WNHNN, CDR2 SYGVQD (reference sequence). The CDR3 runs to 15 residues. V lost 4 bases, J lost 2 bases, and 5 bases stayed unmatched. This CDR3 reads CASSADTSGTYEQYF. CDR3 nucleotides: TGCGCCAGCAGTGCCGACACTAGCGGGACCTACGAGCAGTACTTC.

Notes on this clone: Other DNA sequences in this sample translate to the same CDR3. This chain connects TRBV7-2 to TRBJ2-7; D is ambiguous. From germline, CDR1 is SGHTA and CDR2 FQGNSA. Trimming took off 5 bases at V and 0 bases at J, with 5 bases between the two ends. The CDR3 has 12 amino acids. CDR3 DNA: TGTGCCAGCAGCCCTAGCTCCTACGAGCAGTACTTC. Its protein product is CASSPSSYEQYF. Full variable domain (remainder filled in from reference TRBV7-2 and TRBJ2-7): GAGVSQSPSNKVTEKGKDVELRCDPISGHTALYWYRQSLGQGLEFLIYFQGNSAPDKSGLPSDRFSAERTGGSVSTLTIQRTQQEDSAVYLCASSPSSYEQYFGPGTRLTVT.

This chain links TRBV7-9 with TRBJ1-6; D perhaps matches TRBD1 (6 bases). The V end lost 0 bases, the J end lost 7 bases, and 10 bases lay between the germline ends. The CDR3 covers 15 residues. Germline-derived CDR1 and CDR2 are SEHNR and FQNEAQ (reference sequence). CDR3 sequence: CASSLARGGNSPLHF. The DNA of the CDR3 is TGTGCCAGCAGCTTAGCCAGGGGAGGGAATTCACCCCTCCACTTT.

The chain has TRBV28 and TRBJ1-1; 7 bases agree with TRBD1. The CDR3 runs 15 residues. V lost 6 bases to trimming and J lost 0 bases; unmatched junction nucleotides: 7. Germline assignment: CDR1 MDHEN and CDR2 SYDVKM. The CDR3 DNA is TGTGCCAGCAGGCCGACAGGGAGGTTGAACACTGAAGCTTTCTTT. It codes for CASRPTGRLNTEAFF.

The chain links TRBV9 to TRBJ2-3; 7 bases map to TRBD2. Per germline, CDR1 SGDLS and CDR2 YYNGEE. This CDR3 comprises 18 residues. With V trimmed by 4 bases and J by 5 bases, 19 bases remained unmatched. CDR3 bases: TGTGCCAGCAGCCCGAACCTAAGGGGAGCGGGGAGTGGAGATACGCAGTATTTT. This translates into CASSPNLRGAGSGDTQYF.

To note about this clone: Relative to the germline gene, one junction end is altered; a read error may explain this. This chain joins TRBV7-2 and TRBJ1-3; tentatively, D is TRBD1 (5 bases). The CDR3 sequence is 13 residues long. The germline CDR1 and CDR2 sequences are SGHTA and FQGNSA. The CDR3 DNA sequence: TGTGCCAGCAGCCAAGGGCGGGGGAAACACCATATATTT. Residues: CASSQGRGKHHIF.